The 30 T cell receptor beta chains in this list originate from one sample, sequenced in a study of cytomegalovirus exposure and HLA in healthy donors. PCR involved 60 Vbeta and 13 Jbeta primers. Clones were read by immunoSEQ multiplex PCR, and TCRdb kept only the in-frame ones, dropping some. The repertoire holds 120,000 or so clones, with 65% to 90% as singletons. Input material: PBMCs. The receptor set was obtained from a woman in her forties in good health and CMV-seronegative.

The V and J genes are TRBV9 and TRBJ1-2; 9 nucleotides match TRBD1. CDR1 is SGDLS, CDR2 YYNGEE, per germline. V trimming: 4 bases; J trimming: 1 base; junction bases outside the gene matches: 5. The CDR3 length is 15 residues. CDR3 region: CASSPRTGVNYGYTF. In nucleotides, the CDR3 is TGTGCCAGCAGCCCTCGGACAGGGGTTAACTATGGCTACACCTTC.

V usage is TRBV12-5 and J usage is TRBJ1-3; 10 bases match TRBD1. Germline V gene lookup returns CDR1 LGHNT and CDR2 FRNRAP. J was trimmed by 4 bases and V by 1 base; bases with no gene match: 4. CDR3 length equals 16 residues. As DNA, the CDR3 is TGTGCTAGTGGTTTGGGACAGGGGGCCGCCGGAAACACCATATATTTT. This sequence encodes CASGLGQGAAGNTIYF. Based on the CDR3 plus reference TRBV12-5 and TRBJ1-3, the full variable domain is DARVTQTPRHKVTEMGQEVTMRCQPILGHNTVFWYRQTMMQGLELLAYFRNRAPLDDSGMPKDRFSAEMPDATLATLKIQPSEPRDSAVYFCASGLGQGAAGNTIYFGEGSWLTVV.

The chain joins TRBV6-1 to TRBJ1-2; the match to TRBD1 covers 10 bases. The CDR3 extends over 17 amino acids. In germline, CDR1 is MNHNS, CDR2 SASEGT. V lost 3 bases to trimming and J lost 0 bases; unmatched junction nucleotides: 7. This chain's CDR3 is CASSEVDRGNPNYGYTF. The CDR3 DNA sequence: TGTGCCAGCAGTGAGGTGGACAGGGGGAATCCTAACTATGGCTACACCTTC.

The rearrangement links TRBV4-3 to TRBJ2-5, with D hard to call. The CDR3 covers 13 residues. The V end was cut by 0 bases, the J end by 5 bases, with 7 bases between. Germline V gene data show CDR1 as LGHNA and CDR2 as YSLEER. In nucleotides, the CDR3 is TGCGCCAGCAGCCAAGACCGGTGGGAGACCCAGTACTTC. Protein product: CASSQDRWETQYF.

The gene calls are TRBV4-3 and TRBJ2-5; possible D gene TRBD2, 6 bases. V lost 1 base, J lost 5 bases, and 17 bases lay in between. Per germline, CDR1 LGHNA and CDR2 YSLEER. The CDR3 is made up of 16 amino acids. CDR3 amino acids: CASSQASGFGGETQYF. CDR3 in DNA: TGCGCCAGCAGCCAAGCAAGCGGGTTTGGCGGGGAGACCCAGTACTTC.

This clone was observed a handful of times. The V call is TRBV11-2, the J call TRBJ1-4; D is uncertain. This CDR3 region has 14 residues. Trimming left V 7 bases short and J 2 bases short, with 11 bases between. Germline-derived CDR1 and CDR2 are SGHAT and FQNNGV. The CDR3 sequence: CASTPGSTNEKLFF. As DNA, the CDR3 is TGTGCCAGCACTCCGGGGTCTACTAATGAAAAACTGTTTTTT.

The chain employs TRBV7-8 and TRBJ2-7, with D maybe TRBD1 (5 bases). The CDR3 covers 12 residues. V lost 5 bases, J lost 6 bases, and 11 bases lay in between. Per the germline V gene, CDR1 is SGHVS and CDR2 is FQNEAQ. The chain's CDR3 is CASSRTLSEQYF. DNA for the CDR3: TGTGCCAGCAGCCGGACACTCTCCGAGCAGTACTTC.

V is TRBV5-1 and J is TRBJ1-2; the D gene is possibly TRBD1 (5 bases). Between the trimmed V and J ends, which lost 0 bases and 2 bases, there was a span of 11 bases. CDR1 and CDR2 (germline): SGHRS, YFSETQ. CDR3 length: 15 residues. The CDR3 nucleotides read TGCGCCAGCAGCTTGGAAGGGGAAGGAAACTATGGCTACACCTTC. Translating it yields CASSLEGEGNYGYTF.

This clone was recorded only once. V usage is TRBV19 and J usage is TRBJ2-3; D is possibly TRBD2 (5 bases). Deletions cut 7 bases from V and 6 bases from J, with 20 bases between. Germline-derived CDR1 and CDR2 are LNHDA and SQIVND (reference sequence). This CDR3 has 15 residues. CDR3 coding DNA: TGTGCCAGTACCCAAGGGAGCGGCTCAATGGATACGCAGTATTTT. It encodes CASTQGSGSMDTQYF. Looking up the rest from reference TRBV19 and TRBJ2-3 gives the full variable domain: DGGITQSPKYLFRKEGQNVTLSCEQNLNHDAMYWYRQDPGQGLRLIYYSQIVNDFQKGDIAEGYSVSREKKESFPLTVTSAQKNPTAFYLCASTQGSGSMDTQYFGPGTRLTVL.

CDR3 loop: CASSPLDPDRTYEQYF. CDR3 bases: TGTGCCAGCTCACCTCTCGACCCGGACAGAACCTACGAGCAGTACTTC. V is TRBV18 and J is TRBJ2-7, with D perhaps matching TRBD1 (6 bases). Trimming cost V 3 bases and J 2 bases, with 17 bases left between them. The CDR3 covers 16 residues. Looked up from germline, CDR1 is KGHSH and CDR2 is LQKENI.

There are a few counts of this clone. This chain uses TRBV6-4 with TRBJ1-1; 9 bases match TRBD1. The CDR3 is 15 amino acids. V dropped 2 bases and J dropped 5; count of bases not matched to a gene: 6. Germline V gene data show CDR1 as MRHNA and CDR2 as SNTAGT. CDR3 coding DNA: TGTGCCAGCAGTGACAAAACAGGGGGCCGTACTGAAGCTTTCTTT. This gives the protein CASSDKTGGRTEAFF.

V usage is TRBV7-9 and J usage is TRBJ1-2; a possible D gene is TRBD1 (5 bases). CDR3 size: 15 residues. Trimming cost V 1 base and J 6 bases, with 15 bases left between them. Germline V lookup: CDR1 SEHNR, CDR2 FQNEAQ (reference sequence). The CDR3 DNA reads as TGTGCCAGCAGCTTAGGACAGCTTTTTTTAAATGGCTACACCTTC. Its protein is CASSLGQLFLNGYTF. The complete variable domain, with remaining parts taken from reference TRBV7-9 and TRBJ1-2, reads DTGVSQNPRHKITKRGQNVTFRCDPISEHNRLYWYRQTLGQGPEFLTYFQNEAQLEKSRLLSDRFSAERPKGSFSTLEIQRTEQGDSAMYLCASSLGQLFLNGYTFGSGTRLTVV.

J is TRBJ2-7 and V is TRBV18; 8 bases match TRBD1. CDR1 is KGHSH, CDR2 LQKENI, per germline. J lost 4 bases, V lost 1 base, and 9 bases had no gene match. The CDR3 spans 16 residues. The CDR3 coding sequence is TGTGCCAGCTCACCACATAGGGGACAGGTCTCTTACGAGCAGTACTTC. This sequence encodes CASSPHRGQVSYEQYF.

The chain couples TRBV11-2 to TRBJ2-3; D might be TRBD2 (7 bases). CDR1 and CDR2 from the germline V gene are SGHAT and FQNNGV. V was clipped by 5 bases and J by 1 base, with 13 bases between them. This CDR3 region has 15 residues. In nucleotides, the CDR3 is TGTGCCAGCAGCCCCACAGGGAGGGGCACAGATACGCAGTATTTT. Protein sequence: CASSPTGRGTDTQYF.

This clone was detected a few times. V is TRBV2 and J is TRBJ1-3; no clear D gene. This CDR3 is 14 amino acids long. V was clipped by 6 bases and J by 7 bases, with 16 bases between them. Germline V CDR1 and CDR2: SNHLY, FYNNEI. CDR3 loop: CASRREEGLNTIYF. The CDR3 DNA reads TGTGCCAGCAGACGGGAGGAAGGTTTGAACACCATATATTTT.

J is TRBJ2-5 and V is TRBV14; 11 bases are a match to TRBD2. This CDR3 region has 15 residues. V lost 2 bases and J lost 1; bases outside the gene matches: 0. In germline, CDR1 is SGHDN, CDR2 FVKESK. For the CDR3, the DNA is TGTGCCAGCAGCCAAACTAGCGGGGGCCAAGAGACCCAGTACTTC. As protein: CASSQTSGGQETQYF.

The chain uses TRBV4-1 and TRBJ2-6; D is uncertain. The CDR3 sequence is 17 residues long. V lost 4 bases and J 3 bases, leaving 16 bases between the germline ends. Germline lookup yields CDR1 MGHRA and CDR2 YSYEKL. CDR3 sequence reads: CASSPSPGLGGANVLTF. CDR3 DNA: TGCGCCAGCAGCCCATCCCCCGGGTTGGGTGGGGCCAACGTCCTGACTTTC.

This rearrangement joins TRBV15 to TRBJ2-5, with 9 bases matching TRBD2. The V gene's germline CDR1 is LNHNV and CDR2 YYDKDF (reference sequence). The CDR3 is 21 amino acids. V was clipped by 3 bases and J by 1 base; unmatched bases: 21. The CDR3 loop reads CATSRAALKASGIQGQETQYF. The CDR3 DNA is TGTGCCACCAGCAGGGCGGCCCTAAAGGCTAGCGGGATACAGGGCCAAGAGACCCAGTACTTC.

This chain uses TRBV5-1 with TRBJ2-3, with 8 bases aligning to TRBD1. The CDR3 spans 14 residues. The germline gives CDR1 SGHRS, CDR2 YFSETQ. V dropped 0 bases and J dropped 3; count of bases not matched to a gene: 0. The CDR3 loop is CASSLDRGTDTQYF. CDR3 nucleotide sequence: TGCGCCAGCAGCTTGGACAGGGGGACAGATACGCAGTATTTT.

The chain couples TRBV29-1 to TRBJ1-3; TRBD1 might be the D (5 bases). CDR3 length: 15 residues. V was clipped by 7 bases and J by 4 bases, with 20 bases between them. Per germline, CDR1 SQVTM and CDR2 ANQGSEA. CDR3 sequence reads: CSATSQRPGGNTIYF. The DNA for the CDR3 is TGCAGCGCCACAAGCCAAAGGCCAGGGGGAAACACCATATATTTT.

This chain links TRBV5-1 with TRBJ1-2; 7 nucleotides line up with TRBD1. This CDR3 has 15 residues. Germline CDR1 is SGHRS and CDR2 is YFSETQ. The V gene end was trimmed by 0 bases and the J gene end by 5 bases; junction bases not matched to a gene: 7. CDR3 sequence reads: CASSLGDRDRYGYTF. The CDR3 DNA reads TGCGCCAGCAGCTTGGGGGACCGGGACAGATATGGCTACACCTTC.

The chain combines TRBV19 with TRBJ1-3; perhaps TRBD1 as D (5 bases). V was pared by 7 bases and J by 1 base, with 14 bases between. This CDR3 has 15 residues. From germline, CDR1 is LNHDA and CDR2 SQIVND (reference sequence). The CDR3 DNA follows: TGTGCCAGTACAGCAGGGCCGAGGTCTGGAAACACCATATATTTT. It is translated as CASTAGPRSGNTIYF. Complete variable domain (other parts from reference TRBV19 and TRBJ1-3): DGGITQSPKYLFRKEGQNVTLSCEQNLNHDAMYWYRQDPGQGLRLIYYSQIVNDFQKGDIAEGYSVSREKKESFPLTVTSAQKNPTAFYLCASTAGPRSGNTIYFGEGSWLTVV.

This clone occurred once. V and J are TRBV5-1 and TRBJ2-2; D is ambiguous. The V and J ends lost 0 bases and 4 bases respectively, with 7 bases between them. Germline V gene lookup returns CDR1 SGHRS and CDR2 YFSETQ. The CDR3 consists of 14 residues. In nucleotides, the CDR3 is TGCGCCAGCAGCTTGGACACGGGCACCGGGGAGCTGTTTTTT. Its translation is CASSLDTGTGELFF.

The chain uses TRBV10-3 and TRBJ2-1; 10 bases match TRBD2. Trimming cost V 11 bases and J 7 bases; bases outside gene matches: 8. This CDR3 has 13 amino acids. Per germline, CDR1 ENHRY and CDR2 SYGVKD. Written as DNA, the CDR3 is TGTGCCCTCCGGAGCGGGGGGGATAATGAGCAGTTCTTC. Translated: CALRSGGDNEQFF.

This clone was observed a few times. The CDR3 coding sequence is TGTGCCAGCAGTTACTCCCGGACAGGCACTGAAGCTTTCTTT. This gives the protein CASSYSRTGTEAFF. The chain joins TRBV6-5 to TRBJ1-1, with TRBD1 identical over 7 bases. CDR1 MNHEY and CDR2 SVGAGI come from the germline V gene. The CDR3 totals 14 residues. The V gene end was trimmed by 0 bases and the J gene end by 4 bases; junction bases not matched to a gene: 2.

CDR3 coding DNA: TGCGCCAGCAGCCAATTCACGTCCTACGAGCAGTACTTC. Protein sequence: CASSQFTSYEQYF. V usage is TRBV4-1 and J usage is TRBJ2-5; no clear D. The J call may be in error: the DNA end matches TRBJ2-7 better. CDR3 length equals 13 residues. Germline assignment: CDR1 MGHRA and CDR2 YSYEKL.

The chain recombines TRBV10-3 with TRBJ2-7; the D gene is possibly TRBD1 (5 bases). The germline V gene encodes CDR1 ENHRY and CDR2 SYGVKD. V lost 0 bases, J lost 3 bases, and 9 bases lay in between. The CDR3 extends over 14 amino acids. The CDR3 spells CAISESPGNYEQYF. Written as DNA, the CDR3 is TGTGCCATCAGTGAGTCCCCAGGGAACTACGAGCAGTACTTC.

This clone appeared a single time. The chain uses TRBV25-1 and TRBJ2-1; 10 positions match TRBD2. The ends lost 5 bases at V and 5 bases at J; junction bases unmatched: 12. Germline assignment: CDR1 MGHDK and CDR2 SYGVNS. The CDR3 is 17 residues long. In DNA, the CDR3 is TGTGCCAGCAGTACCCTCCTGGGGACTAGCGCAGACAATGAGCAGTTCTTC. Residues: CASSTLLGTSADNEQFF. Supplemented by reference TRBV25-1 and TRBJ2-1, the full variable domain reads EADIYQTPRYLVIGTGKKITLECSQTMGHDKMYWYQQDPGMELHLIHYSYGVNSTEKGDLSSESTVSRIRTEHFPLTLESARPSHTSQYLCASSTLLGTSADNEQFFGPGTRLTVL.

The chain combines TRBV5-1 with TRBJ2-7, with TRBD1 matching over 8 bases. CDR1 is SGHRS and CDR2 is YFSETQ in the germline V gene. The length of the CDR3 is 15 residues. The V and J ends lost 5 bases and 2 bases, in that order; junction bases with no gene match: 9. The CDR3, as DNA: TGCGCCAGCAGTCATCGGACAGGGAACCCCTACGAGCAGTACTTC. This codes for CASSHRTGNPYEQYF.

V is TRBV19 and J is TRBJ2-2; 7 nucleotides line up with TRBD1. The germline CDR1 and CDR2 sequences are LNHDA and SQIVND (reference sequence). V was clipped by 3 bases and J by 7 bases; unmatched bases: 5. The CDR3 is made up of 14 amino acids. CDR3 sequence (DNA): TGTGCCAGTAGTATCGGGACAGAGGTCGGGGAGCTGTTTTTT. Amino acids: CASSIGTEVGELFF.